This is a list of T cell receptor beta chains from one sample in a study of control samples from healthy donors and cancer patients. Repertoires were generated with immunoSEQ multiplex PCR, while TCRdb's copy carries only in-frame clones and drops some. The table records some 150,000 clones, under 95% of them present only once. Sequencing input: blood. Receptors were obtained from a man aged 18 to 30 in good health. CDR3s include the opening cysteine and the closing phenylalanine or tryptophan. The D gene is left open where the match is weak. Rows may omit the clone size; those that give it use once, few, many or a size class.

CDR3 protein,CDR3 DNA,clone size,D gene,CDR3 length,J gene,V gene
CASRRDSQETQYF,TGTGCCAGCAGGCGGGACAGCCAAGAGACCCAGTACTTC,-,-,13,TRBJ2-5,TRBV12-3/TRBV12-4
CASSYSRGGSYGYTF,TGTGCCAGCAGTTACTCGAGAGGCGGGAGCTATGGCTACACCTTC,-,-,15,TRBJ1-2,TRBV6-5
CASSPSGYEQYF,TGTGCCAGCAGCCCTAGCGGGTACGAGCAGTACTTC,-,TRBD2,12,TRBJ2-7,TRBV12-3/TRBV12-4
CASSQGRLAGANEQFF,TGCGCCAGCAGCCAAGGTCGACTAGCGGGGGCTAATGAGCAGTTCTTC,-,TRBD2,16,TRBJ2-1,TRBV4-1
CASSYSILQSYEQYF,TGTGCCAGCAGTTACTCGATACTCCAATCCTACGAGCAGTACTTC,once,-,15,TRBJ2-7,TRBV6-5
CAISTSGPKEGYTF,TGTGCCATCAGTACCTCGGGACCCAAGGAGGGCTACACCTTC,few,-,14,TRBJ1-2,TRBV10-3
CASSEIWGLQETQYF,TGTGCCAGCAGTGAAATATGGGGCCTTCAAGAGACCCAGTACTTC,-,-,15,TRBJ2-5,TRBV6-1
CASSHLGTGGMDGYTF,TGTGCCAGCAGCCACCTAGGGACAGGGGGCATGGATGGCTACACCTTC,-,TRBD1,16,TRBJ1-2,TRBV3-1/TRBV3-2
CASSIGHRNTIYF,TGTGCCAGTAGCATAGGCCATAGGAACACCATATATTTT,-,-,13,TRBJ1-3,TRBV19
CASSPDLASGNTIYF,TGTGCCAGCAGCCCGGACTTGGCCTCTGGAAACACCATATATTTT,-,-,15,TRBJ1-3,TRBV11-2
CAWSLGFGNEQFF,TGTGCCTGGAGTTTGGGGTTCGGCAATGAGCAGTTCTTC,-,-,13,TRBJ2-1,TRBV30
CASSLHPGPFHEKLFF,TGTGCCAGCAGCCTCCACCCGGGACCGTTCCATGAAAAACTGTTTTTT,-,-,16,TRBJ1-4,TRBV7-9
CASSQDPVGGAYEQYF,TGTGCCAGCAGCCAAGACCCGGTAGGAGGGGCCTACGAGCAGTACTTC,-,-,16,TRBJ2-7,TRBV4-2
CASRSTGLHEQYF,TGTGCCAGCAGATCGACAGGTCTTCACGAGCAGTACTTC,few,-,13,TRBJ2-7,TRBV28
CASSYSGDRPYEQYF,TGTGCCAGCAGTTACTCAGGGGACAGGCCCTACGAGCAGTACTTC,-,TRBD1,15,TRBJ2-7,TRBV6-5
CSVTLAGVQETQYF,TGCAGCGTTACCTTAGCGGGGGTCCAAGAGACCCAGTACTTC,-,TRBD2,14,TRBJ2-5,TRBV29-1
CASSQGGVGGEQFF,TGCGCCAGCAGCCAAGGAGGGGTAGGAGGTGAGCAGTTCTTC,-,-,14,TRBJ2-1,TRBV4-1
CASSLDLGGSYEQYF,TGTGCCAGCAGCTTAGATCTGGGCGGGTCCTACGAGCAGTACTTC,-,-,15,TRBJ2-7,TRBV11-2
CASSLDRLYGYTF,TGTGCCAGCAGCCTAGACAGGCTTTATGGCTACACCTTC,-,-,13,TRBJ1-2,TRBV7-2
CASSPPVTTGSYEQYF,TGTGCCAGCAGCCCGCCAGTAACTACTGGGTCCTACGAGCAGTACTTC,-,-,16,TRBJ2-7,TRBV28
CASSLDGSYEQYF,TGTGCCAGCAGTTTGGACGGCTCCTACGAGCAGTACTTC,few,-,13,TRBJ2-7,TRBV5-4
CASSPRQGRYEQYF,TGTGCCAGTAGTCCCAGACAGGGGCGGTACGAGCAGTACTTC,-,TRBD1,14,TRBJ2-7,TRBV19
CASSSWGTGELFF,TGTGCCAGCAGTTCTTGGGGCACCGGGGAGCTGTTTTTT,-,-,13,TRBJ2-2,TRBV6-5
CASSPINSPSYEKLFF,TGTGCCAGCTCGCCTATTAACAGCCCCTCCTATGAAAAACTGTTTTTT,-,-,16,TRBJ1-4,TRBV18
CASSLGQGLYEQYF,TGTGCCAGCAGCCTGGGACAGGGACTCTACGAGCAGTACTTC,-,TRBD1,14,TRBJ2-7,TRBV6-5
CASSLARYGYTF,TGTGCCAGCAGCTTGGCTCGCTATGGCTACACCTTC,-,-,12,TRBJ1-2,TRBV5-4
CASSGSRGVYGYTF,TGTGCCAGTAGTGGCAGTAGAGGAGTCTATGGCTACACCTTC,once,-,14,TRBJ1-2,TRBV19
CASRNFGTETYNEQFF,TGTGCCAGCAGAAACTTCGGGACAGAGACCTACAATGAGCAGTTCTTC,-,TRBD1,16,TRBJ2-1,TRBV5-4
CASSFGAGEDTQYF,TGTGCCAGCAGCTTCGGGGCCGGGGAAGATACGCAGTATTTT,few,-,14,TRBJ2-3,TRBV13
CASSEKDYTDTQYF,TGTGCCAGCAGTGAAAAGGACTACACAGATACGCAGTATTTT,-,-,14,TRBJ2-3,TRBV2
CASSLWQGVGQPQHF,TGTGCCAGCAGTTTATGGCAGGGTGTTGGTCAGCCCCAGCATTTT,-,-,15,TRBJ1-5,TRBV27
CASSWDRAAEAFF,TGTGCCAGCAGCTGGGACAGGGCTGCTGAAGCTTTCTTT,-,TRBD1,13,TRBJ1-1,TRBV5-4
CASSTGSGELFF,TGTGCCAGCAGTACAGGGTCCGGGGAGCTGTTTTTT,-,-,12,TRBJ2-2,TRBV6-5
CASSIAVSSYEQYF,TGTGCCAGCAGCATAGCGGTGAGCTCCTACGAGCAGTACTTC,few,-,14,TRBJ2-7,TRBV6-5
CASSLEGAAVGTQYF,TGTGCCAGCAGCTTAGAGGGGGCGGCAGTAGGGACCCAGTACTTC,-,TRBD1,15,TRBJ2-5,TRBV7-2
CAISEGTGGSSYEQYF,TGTGCCATCAGTGAGGGGACAGGGGGAAGCTCCTACGAGCAGTACTTC,once,TRBD1,16,TRBJ2-7,TRBV10-3
CASSLARNQPQHF,TGTGCCAGCAGTTTAGCCAGAAATCAGCCCCAGCATTTT,once,-,13,TRBJ1-5,TRBV12-3/TRBV12-4
CSVRQGYGNQPQHF,TGCAGCGTTAGACAGGGGTACGGCAATCAGCCCCAGCATTTT,-,TRBD1,14,TRBJ1-5,TRBV29-1
CASSDAPGQGVTEAFF,TGCGCCAGCAGCGACGCTCCGGGACAGGGGGTTACTGAAGCTTTCTTT,-,TRBD1,16,TRBJ1-1,TRBV5-1
CASSLGGGRNTEAFF,TGTGCCAGCAGTTTAGGAGGAGGGAGGAACACTGAAGCTTTCTTT,-,-,15,TRBJ1-1,TRBV28
CASSDQVLYEQYF,TGTGCCAGCAGCGACCAGGTCCTCTACGAGCAGTACTTC,once,-,13,TRBJ2-7,TRBV6-6
CASRERRVATEAFF,TGTGCCAGCAGAGAGCGAAGGGTTGCGACTGAAGCTTTCTTT,-,-,14,TRBJ1-1,TRBV6-5
CAWRLQGNAPQHF,TGTGCCTGGAGATTACAGGGGAATGCGCCCCAGCATTTT,-,TRBD1,13,TRBJ1-5,TRBV30
CASSPYQDQPQHF,TGTGCCAGCAGTCCCTATCAGGATCAGCCCCAGCATTTT,-,-,13,TRBJ1-5,TRBV6-5
CASSETGGHEQYF,TGTGCCAGCAGCGAGACGGGGGGACACGAGCAGTACTTC,few,TRBD2,13,TRBJ2-7,TRBV7-9
CASSPARAGETYGYTF,TGTGCCAGCAGCCCTGCTAGGGCAGGGGAGACCTATGGCTACACCTTC,-,-,16,TRBJ1-2,TRBV13
CASRITGLGNQPQHF,TGTGCCAGCAGGATAACGGGTTTGGGCAATCAGCCCCAGCATTTT,-,-,15,TRBJ1-5,TRBV27
CASSLEHISSYNEQFF,TGTGCCAGCAGCTTGGAACATATCAGCTCCTACAATGAGCAGTTCTTC,-,-,16,TRBJ2-1,TRBV5-5
CASTRSGGRYEQYF,TGTGCCAGCACCCGATCGGGGGGCAGATACGAGCAGTACTTC,-,-,14,TRBJ2-7,TRBV5-5